These 17 T cell receptor beta chains originate from one sample sequenced in a study of OX40 agonist ivuxolimab in advanced cancers. Clones were read by immunoSEQ multiplex PCR, and TCRdb kept only the in-frame ones, dropping some. This sample has fewer than 70,000 clones, with approximately 90% found just once. The input for sequencing was CD4+ or CD8+ T cells sorted from blood, taken in a trial of the OX40 agonist ivuxolimab. These receptor sequences come from an adult with an advanced solid tumor such as melanoma, head and neck, liver or kidney cancer.

The gene calls are TRBV5-4 and TRBJ1-2, with D unclear. In germline, CDR1 is SGHNT, CDR2 YYREEE (reference sequence). The V gene lost 0 bases and the J gene lost 6 bases, with 12 bases spanning the gap. This CDR3 is 14 amino acids long. The DNA of the CDR3 is TGTGCCAGCAGCTTGGCTAGCTCCGGGGATGGCTACACCTTC. Protein product: CASSLASSGDGYTF.

This rearrangement joins TRBV4-2 to TRBJ2-7; TRBD2 agrees at 9 bases. Germline loops: CDR1 LGHNA, CDR2 YNFKEQ. The CDR3 runs 16 residues. The V gene end was trimmed by 6 bases and the J gene end by 1 base; junction bases not matched to a gene: 10. The CDR3 loop reads CASSLISGSSSYEQYF. In DNA, the CDR3 is TGTGCCAGCAGTCTAATTAGCGGGAGTTCGTCCTACGAGCAGTACTTC.

The chain couples TRBV28 to TRBJ2-3; no clear D. The CDR3 extends over 13 amino acids. V was clipped by 5 bases and J by 2 bases, with 8 bases between them. Per the germline V gene, CDR1 is MDHEN and CDR2 is SYDVKM. The CDR3 sequence is CASSPTFTDTQYF. CDR3 nucleotides: TGTGCCAGCAGTCCCACCTTCACAGATACGCAGTATTTT.

The rearrangement joins TRBV5-6 to TRBJ2-3; D is possibly TRBD2 (5 bases). Germline-derived CDR1 and CDR2 are SGHDT and YYEEEE. The CDR3 is 14 residues long. Trimming took 2 bases from V and 4 from J, leaving 11 bases between them. As DNA, the CDR3 is TGTGCCAGCAGCTTCCAAGGGAGCCCAGATACGCAGTATTTT. Encoded protein: CASSFQGSPDTQYF.

The rearrangement uses TRBV5-8 and TRBJ1-5, with D unclear. The ends were cut back, 1 base at V and 0 bases at J, with 11 bases in the middle. Germline loops: CDR1 SGHTS, CDR2 YDEGEE. CDR3 length: 16 amino acids. The CDR3 sequence: CASSLRADHSNQPQHF. The CDR3 region has the DNA TGTGCCAGCAGCTTGAGGGCGGATCATAGCAATCAGCCCCAGCATTTT.

This clone was recorded only once. The CDR3 DNA reads as TGTGCCAGCAGTGAGACAGGGTCTGGGGAGACCCAGTACTTC. It is translated as CASSETGSGETQYF. The chain has TRBV28 and TRBJ2-5; the match to TRBD1 covers 7 bases. J was trimmed by 5 bases and V by 5 bases; bases with no gene match: 8. Germline V gene sequence: CDR1 MDHEN, CDR2 SYDVKM. This CDR3 has 14 residues.

This clone appeared a few times. The chain recombines TRBV6-1 with TRBJ1-4; maybe TRBD1 (5 bases). CDR1 MNHNS and CDR2 SASEGT come from the germline V gene. The CDR3 totals 15 residues. The ends were cut back, 7 bases at V and 1 base at J, with 13 bases in the middle. The CDR3 region is CASNQGLGTNEKLFF. DNA for the CDR3: TGTGCCAGCAACCAGGGACTTGGAACTAATGAAAAACTGTTTTTT.

This rearrangement joins TRBV19 to TRBJ1-2, with D hard to call. CDR1 and CDR2 from the germline V gene are LNHDA and SQIVND (reference sequence). The CDR3 runs to 14 residues. Trimming cost V 1 base and J 2 bases, with 8 bases left between them. The CDR3 DNA follows: TGTGCCAGTAGTATAGCGGCAACGAACTATGGCTACACCTTC. This codes for CASSIAATNYGYTF.

The genes are TRBV7-2 and TRBJ2-5; TRBD1 might be the D (6 bases). The V end lost 1 base, the J end lost 5 bases, and 14 bases lay between the germline ends. The CDR3 is 15 amino acids. Germline values: CDR1 SGHTA, CDR2 FQGNSA. This chain's CDR3 is CASSLGQGSSETQYF. CDR3 nucleotides: TGTGCCAGCAGCTTAGGGCAGGGGTCGTCGGAGACCCAGTACTTC.

This clone was seen more than once but under ten times. The CDR3 DNA follows: TGTGCCAGTAGCCTAACACCCAACTATGGCTACACCTTC. It codes for CASSLTPNYGYTF. The genes are TRBV19 and TRBJ1-2; no clear D. Trimming removed 6 bases at V and 2 bases at J, with 10 bases between. This CDR3 is 13 amino acids long. The germline V gene has CDR1 LNHDA and CDR2 SQIVND (reference sequence).

V and J are TRBV5-1 and TRBJ2-1, with 13 bases matching TRBD2. V trimming: 0 bases; J trimming: 4 bases; junction bases outside the gene matches: 4. This CDR3 has 17 residues. Germline V CDR1 and CDR2: SGHRS, YFSETQ. The CDR3 DNA sequence: TGCGCCAGCAGCTTGGAACTAGCGGGAGGGCCGTACAATGAGCAGTTCTTC. Translated: CASSLELAGGPYNEQFF.

Here the CDR3 DNA reads TGTGCCAGTATGGGGACAGGGATTGACACTGAAGCTTTCTTT. This gives the protein CASMGTGIDTEAFF. The V call is TRBV19, the J call TRBJ1-1, with 9 bases fitting TRBD1. This CDR3 contains 14 residues. From germline, CDR1 is LNHDA and CDR2 SQIVND (reference sequence). The V and J ends lost 7 bases and 3 bases, in that order; junction bases with no gene match: 6.

The chain carries TRBV29-1 and TRBJ2-2; maybe TRBD2 (6 bases). The germline V gene encodes CDR1 SQVTM and CDR2 ANQGSEA. Trimming left V 3 bases short and J 2 bases short, with 13 bases between. This CDR3 contains 15 residues. This CDR3 reads CSVESGTANTGELFF. CDR3 nucleotides: TGCAGCGTTGAGTCGGGGACTGCAAACACCGGGGAGCTGTTTTTT.

The V and J genes are TRBV4-3 and TRBJ1-1; D is ambiguous. Germline lookup yields CDR1 LGHNA and CDR2 YSLEER. CDR3 size: 16 residues. Trimming pared 0 bases from V and 4 bases from J, leaving 15 bases between. CDR3 sequence: CASSQDSLGSRTEAFF. The CDR3 bases are TGCGCCAGCAGCCAAGACTCACTGGGGAGCCGCACTGAAGCTTTCTTT.

V and J are TRBV27 and TRBJ2-2, with D perhaps TRBD2 (5 bases). This CDR3 has 15 residues. The ends were cut back, 3 bases at V and 0 bases at J, with 8 bases in the middle. The germline V gene has CDR1 MNHEY and CDR2 SMNVEV (reference sequence). The CDR3 bases are TGTGCCAGCAGTTTCAGCGGACCGAACACCGGGGAGCTGTTTTTT. Its protein product is CASSFSGPNTGELFF.

This chain uses TRBV7-3 with TRBJ2-3; D gene uncertain. Germline V gives CDR1 SGHTA, CDR2 FQGTGA. The CDR3 is 15 amino acids. V was cut by 1 base and J by 2 bases, with 10 bases left in between. This chain's CDR3 is CASSLSRSHTDTQYF. DNA of the CDR3: TGTGCCAGCAGCTTAAGTCGGAGCCACACAGATACGCAGTATTTT.

The chain carries TRBV4-1 and TRBJ2-7; the D gene is possibly TRBD1 (5 bases). The CDR3 runs 15 residues. Germline CDR1 MGHRA, CDR2 YSYEKL. Trimming removed 0 bases from V and 6 bases from J, with 15 bases in between. Written as DNA, the CDR3 is TGCGCCAGCAGCCAAGACCCCGGACAAGAGTCCGAGCAGTACTTC. It is translated as CASSQDPGQESEQYF.